This T cell receptor beta chain appears in the sequencing data of a study of T-cell memory formation after mild COVID-19. In the study overall: TCR clusters were largely donor specific. Study findings and constraints: Researchers report contracting CD4+ clones mostly in CM and EM, with CD8+ clones in EMRA.

This CDR3 comprises 17 residues. Trimming took 7 bases from V and 2 from J; bases not matched to a gene: 14. Looked up from germline, CDR1 is SQVTM and CDR2 is ANQGSEA. TCRdb reprocessed the 5' RACE reads with MiXCR, giving one entry per CDR3 protein. The data hold 110,000 to 150,000 distinct CDR3 sequences, with 25% observed a single time. To note about this clonotype: Its antigen is unidentified.

Sequencing was carried out using PBMCs or a T cell subset sorted from them (not recorded which). The V gene is TRBV29-1, the J gene TRBJ1-4; TRBD1 aligns across 9 bases. This clonotype originated in an adult woman who had mild COVID-19 (a few samples of this study predate the infection). Cell type and time point are not known. CDR3 amino acids: CSAAGTGRIGTNEKLFF. CDR3 coding DNA: TGCAGCGCCGCCGGGACAGGGCGAATAGGGACTAATGAAAAACTGTTTTTT.